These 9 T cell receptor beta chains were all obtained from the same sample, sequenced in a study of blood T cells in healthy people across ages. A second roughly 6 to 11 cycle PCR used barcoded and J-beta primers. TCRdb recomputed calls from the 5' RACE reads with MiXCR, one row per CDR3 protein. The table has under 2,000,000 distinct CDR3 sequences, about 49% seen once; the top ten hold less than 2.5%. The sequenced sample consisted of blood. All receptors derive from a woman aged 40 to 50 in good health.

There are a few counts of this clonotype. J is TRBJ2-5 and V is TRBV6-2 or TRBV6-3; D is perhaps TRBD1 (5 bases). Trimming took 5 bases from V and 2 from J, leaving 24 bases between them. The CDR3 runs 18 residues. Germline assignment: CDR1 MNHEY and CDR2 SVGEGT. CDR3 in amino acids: CASSTFLTRPTEQETQYF. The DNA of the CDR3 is TGTGCCAGCAGTACCTTCCTCACCCGCCCGACAGAGCAAGAGACCCAGTACTTC.

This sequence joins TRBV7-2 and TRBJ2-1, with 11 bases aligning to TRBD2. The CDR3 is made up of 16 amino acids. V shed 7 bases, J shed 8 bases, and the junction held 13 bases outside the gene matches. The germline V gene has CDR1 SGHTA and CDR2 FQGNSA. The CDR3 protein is CASIAQTSGGSDEQFF. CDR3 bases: TGTGCCAGCATAGCGCAAACTAGCGGGGGTAGCGATGAGCAGTTCTTC.

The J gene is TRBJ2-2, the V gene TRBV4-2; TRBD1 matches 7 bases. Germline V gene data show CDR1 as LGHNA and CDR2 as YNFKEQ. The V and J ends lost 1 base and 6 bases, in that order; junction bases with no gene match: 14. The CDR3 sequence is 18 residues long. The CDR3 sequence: CASSQVYPGTEVAGELFF. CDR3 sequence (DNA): TGTGCCAGCAGCCAAGTATATCCCGGGACAGAAGTCGCCGGGGAGCTGTTTTTT.

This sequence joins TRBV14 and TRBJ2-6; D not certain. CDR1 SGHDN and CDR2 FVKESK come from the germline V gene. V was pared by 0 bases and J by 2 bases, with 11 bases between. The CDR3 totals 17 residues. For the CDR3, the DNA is TGTGCCAGCAGCCAAGAACTCTGGTCAACTGGGGCCAACGTCCTGACTTTC. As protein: CASSQELWSTGANVLTF.

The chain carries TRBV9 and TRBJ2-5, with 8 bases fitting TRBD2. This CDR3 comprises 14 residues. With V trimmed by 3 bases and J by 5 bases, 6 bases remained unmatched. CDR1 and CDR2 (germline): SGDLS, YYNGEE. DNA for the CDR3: TGTGCCAGCAGCGCGACTAGCGCCCTTGAGACCCAGTACTTC. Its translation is CASSATSALETQYF.

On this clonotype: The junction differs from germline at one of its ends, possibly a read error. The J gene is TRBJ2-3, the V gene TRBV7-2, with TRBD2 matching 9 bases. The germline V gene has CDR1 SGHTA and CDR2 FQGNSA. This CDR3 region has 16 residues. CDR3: CASSLGLAAPTDTRYF. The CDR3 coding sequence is TGTGCCAGCAGCTTAGGACTAGCGGCGCCCACAGATACGCGGTATTTT.

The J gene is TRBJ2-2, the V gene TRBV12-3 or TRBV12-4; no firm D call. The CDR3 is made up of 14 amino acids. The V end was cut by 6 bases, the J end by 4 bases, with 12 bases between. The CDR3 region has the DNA TGTGCCAGCAGCCACGACCTGGGCACCGGGGAGCTGTTTTTT. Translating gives CASSHDLGTGELFF.

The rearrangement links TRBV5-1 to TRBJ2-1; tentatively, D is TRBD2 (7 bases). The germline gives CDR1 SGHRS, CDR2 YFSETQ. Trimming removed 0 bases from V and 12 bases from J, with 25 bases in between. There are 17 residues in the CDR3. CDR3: CASSLASVGGPGDVQFF. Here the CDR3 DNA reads TGCGCCAGCAGCTTGGCCTCGGTGGGGGGGCCGGGAGATGTGCAGTTCTTC.

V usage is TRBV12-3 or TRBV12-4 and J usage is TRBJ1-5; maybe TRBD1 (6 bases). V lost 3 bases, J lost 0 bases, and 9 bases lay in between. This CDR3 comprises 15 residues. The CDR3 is CASSFGGASNQPQHF. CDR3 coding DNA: TGTGCCAGCAGTTTTGGGGGGGCTAGCAATCAGCCCCAGCATTTT.